What follows are 16 T cell receptor beta chains derived from one specimen sequenced in a study of blood T cells in healthy people across ages. A second roughly 6 to 12 cycle PCR used barcoded and J-beta primers. MiXCR was run by TCRdb on the 5' RACE reads, yielding one entry per CDR3 protein. The table lists approximately 960,000 distinct CDR3 sequences, almost 30% of them singletons, with more than 8.5% in the top ten. These data also featured in a second study, about T cells of mothers and their children.

Sequenced material: blood. All receptors derive from a woman aged 40-49 years in good health.

This clonotype was recorded a few times. The V and J genes are TRBV12-3 or TRBV12-4 and TRBJ2-3; 14 bases are a match to TRBD2. The V segment lost 6 bases and the J segment 8 bases; nucleotides outside the gene matches: 7. The CDR3 sequence is 15 residues long. This CDR3 reads CASSSGLAGVSTQYF. The CDR3 coding sequence is TGTGCCAGCAGCTCGGGACTAGCGGGGGTCTCTACGCAGTATTTT.

The chain has TRBV4-3 and TRBJ2-3; D is possibly TRBD2 (7 bases). Germline CDR1 and CDR2: LGHNA and YSLEER. The CDR3 has 15 residues. Trimming pared 1 base from V and 2 bases from J, leaving 10 bases between. The CDR3 protein is CASSQGGGATDTQYF. DNA for the CDR3: TGCGCCAGCAGCCAAGGAGGGGGGGCCACAGATACGCAGTATTTT.

This clonotype was seen ten or more times. The V and J genes are TRBV9 and TRBJ1-4; unclear D gene. The CDR3 covers 14 residues. V lost 4 bases and J lost 2, with 9 bases in between. Germline V gene data show CDR1 as SGDLS and CDR2 as YYNGEE. This CDR3 reads CASSPTATNEKLFF. CDR3 bases: TGTGCCAGCAGCCCCACAGCTACTAATGAAAAACTGTTTTTT.

This clonotype showed up many times. The chain links TRBV6-1 to TRBJ2-4, with 8 bases fitting TRBD2. Trimming at V came to 0 bases and at J to 5 bases, leaving 9 bases not matched to a gene. CDR3 size: 17 residues. The germline V gene encodes CDR1 MNHNS and CDR2 SASEGT. The CDR3 sequence is CASSEALGGGIQNIQYF. As DNA, the CDR3 is TGTGCCAGCAGTGAAGCGCTTGGCGGGGGGATCCAAAACATTCAGTACTTC.

This clonotype was counted only a few times. The chain recombines TRBV6-6 with TRBJ1-4; D unclear. V lost 2 bases and J lost 5, with 3 bases in between. There are 12 residues in the CDR3. The germline V gene has CDR1 MNHNY and CDR2 SVGAGI (reference sequence). In nucleotides, the CDR3 is TGTGCCAGCAGTTACATCAATGAAAAACTGTTTTTT. Its protein is CASSYINEKLFF.

The chain has TRBV28 and TRBJ1-5; D unclear. The CDR3 has 12 amino acids. Germline V gives CDR1 MDHEN, CDR2 SYDVKM. V was pared by 7 bases and J by 10 bases, with 14 bases between. The CDR3 DNA sequence: TGTGCCAGCATAGGCTCCCTTTTTCCCCAGCATTTT. Its protein product is CASIGSLFPQHF.

Details on this clonotype: The CDR3 does not close with the conserved phenylalanine or tryptophan, likely indicating a read error. As DNA, the CDR3 is TGTGCCAGCAGCGGTAATTTGGGGGGGGTCTCCTACGAGCAGTACTGC. Encoded protein: CASSGNLGGVSYEQYC. J is TRBJ2-7 and V is TRBV14, with 7 nucleotides matching TRBD2. Germline V gene sequence: CDR1 SGHDN, CDR2 FVKESK. This CDR3 contains 16 residues. V was pared by 5 bases and J by 0 bases, with 10 bases of the junction left unmatched.

This clonotype came up a few times. The chain recombines TRBV7-9 with TRBJ1-2; no firm D call. CDR3 size: 12 residues. Germline lookup yields CDR1 SEHNR and CDR2 FQNEAQ (reference sequence). Trimming removed 7 bases at V and 2 bases at J, with 8 bases between. CDR3 residues: CASNNGNYGYTF. CDR3 nucleotide sequence: TGTGCCAGCAACAACGGGAACTATGGCTACACCTTC. Full variable domain (missing parts from reference TRBV7-9 and TRBJ1-2): DTGVSQNPRHKITKRGQNVTFRCDPISEHNRLYWYRQTLGQGPEFLTYFQNEAQLEKSRLLSDRFSAERPKGSFSTLEIQRTEQGDSAMYLCASNNGNYGYTFGSGTRLTVV.

The chain uses TRBV12-3 or TRBV12-4 and TRBJ1-5; D gene ambiguous. The CDR3 covers 15 residues. The ends were cut back, 11 bases at V and 3 bases at J, with 20 bases in the middle. CDR3 protein: CAGKEGGINNQPQHF. The CDR3 region has the DNA TGTGCCGGCAAGGAAGGAGGGATCAACAATCAGCCCCAGCATTTT.

Comments on this clonotype: A much larger clone lies a single base off, so this may be a read error. The rearrangement links TRBV5-8 to TRBJ2-3, with 8 nucleotides matching TRBD1. Per germline, CDR1 SGHTS and CDR2 YDEGEE. This CDR3 has 15 amino acids. This CDR3 reads CGSSLNRGYSDTQYF. The CDR3, as DNA: TGTGGCAGCAGCTTGAACAGGGGGTATTCAGATACGCAGTATTTT.

This clonotype has at least ten counts. V usage is TRBV6-2 or TRBV6-3 and J usage is TRBJ2-1; D is uncertain. This CDR3 region has 14 residues. The V and J ends lost 0 bases and 8 bases respectively, with 11 bases between them. Germline values: CDR1 MNHEY, CDR2 SVGEGT. The chain's CDR3 is CASSYSPRRDEQFF. The CDR3 DNA follows: TGTGCCAGCAGTTACTCTCCCCGAAGGGATGAGCAGTTCTTC.

Concerning this clonotype: A much larger clone sits a single nucleotide away, making a read error possible. The genes are TRBV7-2 and TRBJ1-2; 8 nucleotides match TRBD1. Germline lookup yields CDR1 SGHTA and CDR2 FQGNSA. This CDR3 has 17 residues. Trimming removed 3 bases from V and 3 bases from J; junction bases left unmatched: 12. As DNA, the CDR3 is TGTACCAGCAGCTTCCAGGGGGCTATCACCTTGGACTATGGCTACACCTTC. This sequence encodes CTSSFQGAITLDYGYTF.

Turning to this clonotype: A much larger clone differs from this one at a single base, so this may be a read error. Here the CDR3 reads CAGSPRMGGSADTQYF. The CDR3 DNA is TGCGCCGGCAGCCCGCGGATGGGGGGCAGCGCAGATACGCAGTATTTT. The V call is TRBV4-3, the J call TRBJ2-3; the D gene could be TRBD1 or TRBD2 (6 bases each). The length of the CDR3 is 16 residues. Germline CDR1 LGHNA, CDR2 YSLEER.

J is TRBJ2-5 and V is TRBV7-2; 7 bases match TRBD1. The J call may be wrong; the DNA end is better matched by TRBJ2-7. CDR3 size: 15 residues. CDR1 and CDR2 (germline): SGHTA, FQGNSA. For the CDR3, the DNA is TGTGCCAGCAGCCCCACAGGGGTAAAGGGAAGCGAGCAGTACTTC. Protein: CASSPTGVKGSEQYF.

The chain links TRBV27 to TRBJ2-3, with D perhaps TRBD1 or TRBD2 (5 bases each). Germline V lookup: CDR1 MNHEY, CDR2 SMNVEV (reference sequence). CDR3 length: 12 residues. V gave up 6 bases and J gave up 6 bases, with 10 bases separating them. The CDR3 is CASSSWGDTQYF. CDR3 bases: TGTGCCAGCAGCTCATGGGGGGATACGCAGTATTTT.

This clonotype was observed at least ten times. CDR3 sequence (DNA): TGTGCCACCCGGACTAGCGGTACCTTGAGCTCCTACAATGAGCAGTTCTTC. It translates to CATRTSGTLSSYNEQFF. The rearrangement links TRBV12-3 or TRBV12-4 to TRBJ2-1, with 10 bases aligning to TRBD2. The CDR3 has 17 residues. J lost 0 bases, V lost 10 bases, and 12 bases had no gene match.